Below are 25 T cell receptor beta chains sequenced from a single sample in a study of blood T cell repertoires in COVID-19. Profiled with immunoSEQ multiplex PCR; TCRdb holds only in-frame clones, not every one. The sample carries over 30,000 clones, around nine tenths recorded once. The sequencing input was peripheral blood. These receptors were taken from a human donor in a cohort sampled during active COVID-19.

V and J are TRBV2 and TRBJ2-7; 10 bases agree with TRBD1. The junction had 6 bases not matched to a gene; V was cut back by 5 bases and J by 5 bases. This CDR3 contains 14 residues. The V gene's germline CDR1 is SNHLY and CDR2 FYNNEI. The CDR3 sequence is CASSPGQGSDEQYF. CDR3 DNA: TGTGCCAGCAGTCCGGGACAGGGGAGCGACGAGCAGTACTTC.

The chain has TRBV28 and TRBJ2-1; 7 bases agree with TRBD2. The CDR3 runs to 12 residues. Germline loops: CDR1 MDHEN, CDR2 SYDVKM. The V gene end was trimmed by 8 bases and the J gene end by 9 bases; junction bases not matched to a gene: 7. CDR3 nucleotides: TGTGCCAGCTGTCTGGGGAGGGGTGAGCAGTTCTTC. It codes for CASCLGRGEQFF.

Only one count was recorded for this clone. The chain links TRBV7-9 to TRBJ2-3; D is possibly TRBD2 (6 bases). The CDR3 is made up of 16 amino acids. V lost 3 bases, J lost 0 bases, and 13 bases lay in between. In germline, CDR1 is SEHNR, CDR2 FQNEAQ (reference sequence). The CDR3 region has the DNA TGTGCCAGCAGCTTGTATAGCGGTCTAAGCACAGATACGCAGTATTTT. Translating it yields CASSLYSGLSTDTQYF.

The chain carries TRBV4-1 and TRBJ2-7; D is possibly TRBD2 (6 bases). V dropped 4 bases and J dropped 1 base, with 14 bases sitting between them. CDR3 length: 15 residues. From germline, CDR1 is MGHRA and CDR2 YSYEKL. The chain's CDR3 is CASSRTGTPSYEQYF. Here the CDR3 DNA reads TGCGCCAGCAGCCGGACCGGGACTCCGTCCTACGAGCAGTACTTC.

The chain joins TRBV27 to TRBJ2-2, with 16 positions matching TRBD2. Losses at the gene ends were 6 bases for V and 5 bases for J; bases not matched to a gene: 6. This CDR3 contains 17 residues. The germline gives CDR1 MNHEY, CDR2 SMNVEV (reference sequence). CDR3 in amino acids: CASRGTSGRAGTGELFF. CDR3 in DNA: TGTGCCAGCAGGGGGACTAGCGGGAGGGCGGGGACCGGGGAGCTGTTTTTT.

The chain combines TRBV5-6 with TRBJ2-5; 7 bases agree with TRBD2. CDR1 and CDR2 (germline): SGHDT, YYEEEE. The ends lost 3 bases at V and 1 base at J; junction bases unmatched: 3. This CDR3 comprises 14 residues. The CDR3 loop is CASSSRLAQETQYF. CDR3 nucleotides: TGTGCCAGCAGCTCTAGACTAGCCCAAGAGACCCAGTACTTC. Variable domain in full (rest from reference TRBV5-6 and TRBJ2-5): DAGVTQSPTHLIKTRGQQVTLRCSPKSGHDTVSWYQQALGQGPQFIFQYYEEEERQRGNFPDRFSGHQFPNYSSELNVNALLLGDSALYLCASSSRLAQETQYFGPGTRLLVL.

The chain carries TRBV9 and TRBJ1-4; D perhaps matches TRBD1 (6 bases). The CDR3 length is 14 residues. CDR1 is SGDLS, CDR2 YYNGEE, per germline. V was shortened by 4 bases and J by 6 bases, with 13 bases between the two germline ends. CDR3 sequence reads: CASSFAGADEKLFF. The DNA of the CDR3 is TGTGCCAGCAGCTTTGCGGGGGCGGATGAAAAACTGTTTTTT.

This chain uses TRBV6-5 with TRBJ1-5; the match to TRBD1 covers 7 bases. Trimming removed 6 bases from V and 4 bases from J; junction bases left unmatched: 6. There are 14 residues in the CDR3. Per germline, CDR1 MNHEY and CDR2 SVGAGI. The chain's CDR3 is CASRDRSRNQPQHF. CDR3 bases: TGTGCCAGCAGGGACAGGTCGAGGAATCAGCCCCAGCATTTT.

CDR3 loop: CSGGNTEAFF. The CDR3 nucleotides are TGCAGTGGAGGGAACACTGAAGCTTTCTTT. V and J are TRBV20-1 and TRBJ1-1; D unclear. This CDR3 is 10 amino acids long. V was pared by 7 bases and J by 1 base, with 4 bases between. Germline CDR1 and CDR2: DFQATT and SNEGSKA (reference sequence).

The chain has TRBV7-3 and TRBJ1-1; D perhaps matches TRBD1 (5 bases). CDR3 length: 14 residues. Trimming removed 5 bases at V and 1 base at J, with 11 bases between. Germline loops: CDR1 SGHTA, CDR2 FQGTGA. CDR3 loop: CASSRDGGNTEAFF. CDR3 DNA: TGTGCCAGCAGCCGGGACGGGGGGAACACTGAAGCTTTCTTT. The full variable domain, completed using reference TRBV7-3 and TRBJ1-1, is GAGVSQTPSNKVTEKGKYVELRCDPISGHTALYWYRQSLGQGPEFLIYFQGTGAADDSGLPNDRFFAVRPEGSVSTLKIQRTERGDSAVYLCASSRDGGNTEAFFGQGTRLTVV.

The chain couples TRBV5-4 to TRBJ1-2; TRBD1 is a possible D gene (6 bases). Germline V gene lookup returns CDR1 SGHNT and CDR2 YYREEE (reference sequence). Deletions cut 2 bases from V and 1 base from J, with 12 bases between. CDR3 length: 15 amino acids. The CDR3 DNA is TGTGCCAGCAGCTTAGGGGGGGCTAATAACTATGGCTACACCTTC. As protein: CASSLGGANNYGYTF.

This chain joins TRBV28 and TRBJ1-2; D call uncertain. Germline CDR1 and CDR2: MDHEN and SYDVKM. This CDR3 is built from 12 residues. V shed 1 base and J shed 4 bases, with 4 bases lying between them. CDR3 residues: CASSLSSYGYTF. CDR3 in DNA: TGTGCCAGCAGTTTATCCAGCTATGGCTACACCTTC.

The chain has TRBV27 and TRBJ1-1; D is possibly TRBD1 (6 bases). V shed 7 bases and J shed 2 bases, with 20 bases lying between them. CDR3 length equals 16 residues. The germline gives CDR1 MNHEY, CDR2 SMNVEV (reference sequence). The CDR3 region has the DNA TGTGCCAGCACCCCCCATACAGGGCGGATTAACACTGAAGCTTTCTTT. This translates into CASTPHTGRINTEAFF.

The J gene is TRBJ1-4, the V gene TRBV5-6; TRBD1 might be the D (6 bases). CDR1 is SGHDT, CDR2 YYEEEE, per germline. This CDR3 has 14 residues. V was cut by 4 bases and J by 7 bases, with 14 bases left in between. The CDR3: CASSPDRGGEKLFF. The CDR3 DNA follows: TGTGCCAGCAGCCCAGACAGAGGGGGTGAAAAACTGTTTTTT.

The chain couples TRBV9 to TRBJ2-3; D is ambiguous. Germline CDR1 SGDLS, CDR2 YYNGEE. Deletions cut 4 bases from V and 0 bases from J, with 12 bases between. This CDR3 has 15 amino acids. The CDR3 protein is CASSLETISTDTQYF. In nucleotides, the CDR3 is TGTGCCAGCAGCTTGGAGACGATTAGCACAGATACGCAGTATTTT.

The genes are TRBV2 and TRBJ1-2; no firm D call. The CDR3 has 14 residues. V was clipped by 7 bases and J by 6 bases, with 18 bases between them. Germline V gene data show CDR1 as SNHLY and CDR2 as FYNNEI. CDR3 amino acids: CASTQVWVGDGYTF. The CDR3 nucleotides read TGTGCCAGCACCCAGGTCTGGGTAGGTGATGGCTACACCTTC.

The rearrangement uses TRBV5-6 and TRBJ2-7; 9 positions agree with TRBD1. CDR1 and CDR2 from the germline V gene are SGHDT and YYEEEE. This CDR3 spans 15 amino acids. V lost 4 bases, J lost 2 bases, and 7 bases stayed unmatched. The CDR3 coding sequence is TGTGCCAGCAGCCACCCGACAGGGGGAACCTACGAGCAGTACTTC. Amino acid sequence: CASSHPTGGTYEQYF.

The CDR3 protein is CASSALAAEQFF. For the CDR3, the DNA is TGTGCCAGCAGCGCGCTAGCGGCTGAGCAGTTCTTC. The chain joins TRBV9 to TRBJ2-1; TRBD2 matches at 7 bases. The CDR3 has 12 residues. The V segment lost 3 bases and the J segment 9 bases; nucleotides outside the gene matches: 3. The V gene's germline CDR1 is SGDLS and CDR2 YYNGEE.

CDR3 sequence (DNA): TGCAGCGTCACGAAATCACTAGCGGGAGCCTACCACGAGCAGTACTTC. This sequence encodes CSVTKSLAGAYHEQYF. J is TRBJ2-7 and V is TRBV29-1, with TRBD2 matching over 11 bases. The J segment lost 5 bases and the V segment lost 6 bases, leaving 15 bases of the junction unmatched. The length of the CDR3 is 16 residues. Looked up from germline, CDR1 is SQVTM and CDR2 is ANQGSEA.

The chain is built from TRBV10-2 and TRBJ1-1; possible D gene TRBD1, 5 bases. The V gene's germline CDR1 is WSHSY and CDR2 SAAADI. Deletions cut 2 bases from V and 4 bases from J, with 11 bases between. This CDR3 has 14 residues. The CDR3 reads CASSEGRVFTEAFF. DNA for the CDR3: TGCGCCAGCAGTGAGGGCAGGGTCTTCACTGAAGCTTTCTTT.

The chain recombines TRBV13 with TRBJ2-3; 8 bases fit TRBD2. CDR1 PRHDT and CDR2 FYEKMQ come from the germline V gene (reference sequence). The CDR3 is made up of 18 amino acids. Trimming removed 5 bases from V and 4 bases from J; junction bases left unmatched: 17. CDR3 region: CASSARRSDGRAADTQYF. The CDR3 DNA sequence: TGTGCCAGCAGCGCGCGCCGAAGTGACGGGAGGGCCGCAGATACGCAGTATTTT. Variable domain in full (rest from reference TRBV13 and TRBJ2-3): AAGVIQSPRHLIKEKRETATLKCYPIPRHDTVYWYQQGPGQDPQFLISFYEKMQSDKGSIPDRFSAQQFSDYHSELNMSSLELGDSALYFCASSARRSDGRAADTQYFGPGTRLTVL.

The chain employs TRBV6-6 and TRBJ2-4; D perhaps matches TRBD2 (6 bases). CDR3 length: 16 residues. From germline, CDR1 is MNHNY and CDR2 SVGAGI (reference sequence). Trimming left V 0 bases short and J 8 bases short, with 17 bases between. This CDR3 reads CASSYSEGRRGDIQYF. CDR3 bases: TGTGCCAGCAGTTACTCGGAGGGCCGGAGAGGAGACATTCAGTACTTC.

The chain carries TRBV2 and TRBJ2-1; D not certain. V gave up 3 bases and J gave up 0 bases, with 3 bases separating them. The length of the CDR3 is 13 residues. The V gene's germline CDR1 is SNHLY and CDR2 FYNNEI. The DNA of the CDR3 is TGTGCCAGCAGTGATAGCTCCTACAATGAGCAGTTCTTC. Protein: CASSDSSYNEQFF.

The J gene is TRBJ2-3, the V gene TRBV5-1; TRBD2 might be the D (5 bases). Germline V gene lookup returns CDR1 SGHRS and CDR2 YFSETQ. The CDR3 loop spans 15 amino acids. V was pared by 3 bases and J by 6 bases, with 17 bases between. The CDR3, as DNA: TGCGCCAGCAGCTCTCTAGCAACCCCGCGGGATACGCAGTATTTT. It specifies CASSSLATPRDTQYF.

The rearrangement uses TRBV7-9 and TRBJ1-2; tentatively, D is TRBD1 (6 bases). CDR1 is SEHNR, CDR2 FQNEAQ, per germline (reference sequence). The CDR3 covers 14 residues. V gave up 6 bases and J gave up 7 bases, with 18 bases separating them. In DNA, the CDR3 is TGTGCCAGCAGACCCCCCGCAGGGGTAGGTGGCTACACCTTC. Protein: CASRPPAGVGGYTF.